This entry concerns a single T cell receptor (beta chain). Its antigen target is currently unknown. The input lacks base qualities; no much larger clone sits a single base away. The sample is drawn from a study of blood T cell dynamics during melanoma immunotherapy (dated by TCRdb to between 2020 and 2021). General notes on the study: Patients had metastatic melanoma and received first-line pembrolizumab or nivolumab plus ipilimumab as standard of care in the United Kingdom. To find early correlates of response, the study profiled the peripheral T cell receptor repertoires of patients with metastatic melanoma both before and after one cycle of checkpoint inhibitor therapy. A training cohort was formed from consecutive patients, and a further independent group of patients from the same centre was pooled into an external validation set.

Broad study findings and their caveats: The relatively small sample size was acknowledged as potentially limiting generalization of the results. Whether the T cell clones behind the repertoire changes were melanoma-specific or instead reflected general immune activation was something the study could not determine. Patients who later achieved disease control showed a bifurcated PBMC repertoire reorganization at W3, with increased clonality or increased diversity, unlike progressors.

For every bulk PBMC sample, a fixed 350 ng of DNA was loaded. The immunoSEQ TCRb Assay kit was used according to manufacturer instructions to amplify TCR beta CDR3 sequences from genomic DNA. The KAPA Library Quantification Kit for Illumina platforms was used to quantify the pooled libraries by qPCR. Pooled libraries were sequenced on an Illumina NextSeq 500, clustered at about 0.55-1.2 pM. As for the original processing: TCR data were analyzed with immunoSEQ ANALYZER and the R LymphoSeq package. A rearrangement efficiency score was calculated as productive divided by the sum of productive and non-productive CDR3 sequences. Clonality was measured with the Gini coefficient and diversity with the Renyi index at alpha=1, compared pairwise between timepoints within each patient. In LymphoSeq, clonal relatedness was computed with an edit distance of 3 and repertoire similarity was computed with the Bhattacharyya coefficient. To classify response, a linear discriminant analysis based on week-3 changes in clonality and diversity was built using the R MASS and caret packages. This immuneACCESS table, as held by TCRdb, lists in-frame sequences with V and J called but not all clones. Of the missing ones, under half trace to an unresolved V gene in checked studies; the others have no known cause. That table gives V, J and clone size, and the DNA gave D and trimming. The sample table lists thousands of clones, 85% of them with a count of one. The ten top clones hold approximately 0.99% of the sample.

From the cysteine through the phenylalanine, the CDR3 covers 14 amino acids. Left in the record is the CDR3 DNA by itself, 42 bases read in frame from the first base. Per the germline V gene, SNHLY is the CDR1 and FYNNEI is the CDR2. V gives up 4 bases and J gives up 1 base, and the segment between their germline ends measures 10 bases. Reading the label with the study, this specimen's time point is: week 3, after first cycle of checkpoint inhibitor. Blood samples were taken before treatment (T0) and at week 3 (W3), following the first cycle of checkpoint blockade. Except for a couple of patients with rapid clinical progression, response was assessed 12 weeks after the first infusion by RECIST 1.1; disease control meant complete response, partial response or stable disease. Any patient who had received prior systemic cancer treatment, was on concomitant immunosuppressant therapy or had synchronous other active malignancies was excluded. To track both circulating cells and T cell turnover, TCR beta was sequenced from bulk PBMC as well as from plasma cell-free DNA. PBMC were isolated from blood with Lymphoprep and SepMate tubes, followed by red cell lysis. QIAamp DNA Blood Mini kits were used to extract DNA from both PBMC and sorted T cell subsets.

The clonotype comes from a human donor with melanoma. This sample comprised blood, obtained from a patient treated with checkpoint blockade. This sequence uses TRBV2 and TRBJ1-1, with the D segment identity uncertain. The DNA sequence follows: TGTGCCAGCAGTGTGTACGGACCGAACACTGAAGCTTTCTTT. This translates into CASSVYGPNTEAFF.